This TCR beta chain was recorded in a study of CD8 T cells in Susac syndrome (dated by TCRdb to about 2019). For the study in its entirety: Among the sequenced Susac syndrome patients, 5 or 6 had clinically active disease and 8 or 9 were in clinical remission. At the time of blood withdrawal, Susac syndrome patients were either therapy-naive, taking corticosteroids (with some also receiving IVIg), or on IVIg alone. Repertoire sequencing was used to test whether CD8+ T cell activation and differentiation in Susac syndrome was antigen driven. Clonality of the CD8+ T cell repertoire was compared between about a dozen healthy donors, about 14 Susac syndrome patients and about 15 multiple sclerosis patients.

General findings and caveats noted by the study authors: Looking at Susac-specific public clones, the researchers identified some 15 in the total CD8+ repertoire and a few in the CD8+ TEMRA repertoire. The TCR sequencing and HLA analysis was acknowledged to have included a relatively small number of individuals. Susac syndrome CD8+ repertoires showed clonal expansion, highest in CD8+ TEMRA cells and greater in clinically active than remitting patients.

Peripheral blood CD8+ and CD4+ T cells from healthy donors, Susac syndrome patients and multiple sclerosis patients were profiled using high-throughput TCR beta sequencing. Susac syndrome patients met recently defined diagnostic criteria for definite or probable disease. CD8+ TEMRA cells were enriched by FACS, while bulk CD8+ and CD4+ T cells were purified by magnetic negative isolation. Blood was collected in EDTA tubes and processed within 24 hours, with PBMCs isolated through density gradient centrifugation. PBMCs intended for TCR sequencing were cryopreserved in liquid nitrogen and were subsequently thawed in a 37 degrees C water bath. The sorted or isolated CD4+, CD8+ and CD8+ TEMRA cells had a purity of 90% or higher. Concerning this clonotype itself: Its antigen has not been determined. No clone much larger than this one lies a single base away; base qualities are absent.

RNA was extracted with the RNeasy kit and 0.5 to 1 ug was reverse transcribed using random hexamers. TCR beta CDR3 regions were amplified with the immunoSEQ multiplex PCR assay covering 54 Vbeta and 13 Jbeta segments. Bias from PCR amplification was corrected by using a synthetic template baseline for primer optimization and for computational correction. From the authors' description of their analysis: Reads were assigned to V, D and J genes according to IMGT and analyzed in immunoSEQ Analyzer, with only productive sequences retained. To calculate clonality, Shannon entropy was normalized by log2 of the number of productive unique sequences and then subtracted from one. Public and private clones were assessed among the 100 most prevalent clones of each patient and control. Susac-specific clones were defined as absent from healthy and MS cohorts, 1052 published viral clones and other ImmuneACCESS disease sequences. TCRdb reprocessing: public reads trimmed at Q25 with fastp, clones called with MiXCR, in-frame beta chains kept. Each CDR3 protein appears once, grouped with its most common genes and DNA. The V and J calls reflect TCRdb's pipeline rather than the authors' work. The sample table holds about 150,000 distinct CDR3 sequences, of which 95% were seen once. Approximately 0.18% of the sample is in the top ten clones.

From cysteine to phenylalanine, the CDR3 is 11 amino acids long. The only DNA kept is the CDR3, 33 bases in frame from the first base. CDR1 and CDR2 are drawn from the germline V gene: MNHEY, SVGAGI. The V and J ends are trimmed by 8 bases and 8 bases, leaving 12 bases between them. The sequence was obtained from a human donor with Susac syndrome. Sequencing was done on a sample of CD8+ T cells from PBMCs. The rearranged chain carries TRBV6-5 and TRBJ1-2, with the D gene not confidently named. The CDR3 protein sequence reads: CASWTAAGYTF. Here is the DNA: TGTGCCAGCTGGACCGCAGCAGGCTACACCTTC.